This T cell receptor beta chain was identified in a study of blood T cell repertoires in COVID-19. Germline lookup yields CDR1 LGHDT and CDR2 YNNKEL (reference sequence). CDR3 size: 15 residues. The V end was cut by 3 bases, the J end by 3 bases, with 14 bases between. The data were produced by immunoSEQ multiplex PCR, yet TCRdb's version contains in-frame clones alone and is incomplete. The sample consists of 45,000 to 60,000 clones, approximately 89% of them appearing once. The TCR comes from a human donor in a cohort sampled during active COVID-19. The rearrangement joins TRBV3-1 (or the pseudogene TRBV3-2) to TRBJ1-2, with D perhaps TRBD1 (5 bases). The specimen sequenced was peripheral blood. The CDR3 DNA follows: TGTGCCAGCAGCCACAGGGATCCCAGTGACTATGGCTACACCTTC. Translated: CASSHRDPSDYGYTF.